This T cell receptor beta chain was documented in a study of preoperative IRX-2 immunotherapy in early breast cancer. Regarding treatment: preoperative locoregional IRX-2 cytokine immunotherapy. The table came from immunoSEQ multiplex PCR; TCRdb's copy has only in-frame clones and leaves some out. Altogether approximately 28,000 clones are present, over 75% being singletons, with the ten largest covering approximately 3%. Trimming removed 1 base from V and 6 bases from J; junction bases left unmatched: 5. This CDR3 has 14 amino acids. Germline CDR1 reads MDHEN; CDR2 reads SYDVKM. The V and J genes are TRBV28 and TRBJ2-7; 8 positions match TRBD1. The specimen was taken from a patient treated with IRX-2 immunotherapy. The TCR originated in a human donor with breast cancer. Here the CDR3 reads CASSLLDRVAEQYF. CDR3 DNA sequence: TGTGCCAGCAGTTTATTGGACAGGGTCGCCGAGCAGTACTTC.